This paragraph covers one TCR beta chain sequence. This sample stems from a study of blood T cell repertoires in COVID-19. Across the study: Samples representing acute and convalescent COVID-19 were sourced from the United States, Italy and Spain. PBMCs, B-cell-depleted T cells, or T cells were the source of the cDNA or gDNA that made up the material.

How the authors handled the data: Amplifying reference gene primers gave estimates of nucleated cell counts. The method was immunoSEQ multiplex PCR; TCRdb's version includes in-frame clones alone and lacks a portion of them. That table supplies the V and J calls and clone size; D and trimming were determined from the DNA. The sample consists of fewer than 250,000 clones, 83% of them appearing once. Unmatched junction bases numbered 4, after V lost 8 bases and J lost 5 bases. Germline CDR1 is LGHDT and CDR2 is YNNKEL (reference sequence). The CDR3 sequence is 12 residues long. The origin of this receptor is a middle-aged woman with active or convalescent COVID-19. Source material: peripheral blood. This chain links TRBV3-1 (or the pseudogene TRBV3-2) with TRBJ2-7; 9 bases match TRBD2. CDR3 DNA sequence: TGTGCCAGCGGCCGCGGGGGGGACGAGCAGTACTTC. Translation gives CASGRGGDEQYF.